This TCR beta chain comes out of a study of Graves' ophthalmopathy and Graves' hyperthyroidism. As concerns this clonotype: Its antigen remains unknown.

The CDR3 runs 13 residues. Germline V gene lookup returns CDR1 SGHRS and CDR2 YFSETQ. V lost 2 bases and J lost 3, with 8 bases in between. The authors amplified TCR beta CDR3 regions, and they did so from RNA transcripts for repertoire sequencing. First-round RT-PCR employed HTBI primers, with a second-round multiplex PCR after it. TCRdb re-analysed the multiplex PCR reads in MiXCR, keeping a single row per CDR3 protein. The sample carries around 1,200,000 distinct CDR3 sequences, about two fifths recorded once. Hyperthyroidism in these 18- to 65-year-old patients was newly diagnosed, lasting under 2 months. Certain patients, namely those with other autoimmune diseases, uncontrolled infections, pregnancy or lactation, were excluded. Study-level results: Most expanded thyroid clonotypes above 0.001 frequency also appeared in blood. Using 13 signatures, a model distinguished ophthalmopathy from stable hyperthyroidism, reaching about 87% sensitivity and about 81% specificity.

The source material was peripheral blood or thyroid tissue (not recorded which). The origin of this receptor is an adult man with Graves' hyperthyroidism. This rearrangement joins TRBV5-1 to TRBJ2-5; no clear D. CDR3 sequence: CASSLDQEETQYF. CDR3 DNA sequence: TGCGCCAGCAGCTTAGACCAGGAAGAGACCCAGTACTTC.